This T cell receptor (beta chain) was found in a study of identifying expanded T cells in peripheral blood. General study points: Roughly two-week clone count variance significantly increased as total template count grew. Differentially abundant clones: around 1.2 between replicates, around 16 at about 13 days, 19 to 20 at four.

Data came from immunoSEQ multiplex PCR; TCRdb stores just in-frame clones and leaves some out. In the table there are around 80,000 clones, about 90% of which are singletons. The CDR3 totals 14 residues. Trimming pared 0 bases from V and 0 bases from J, leaving 3 bases between. Per germline, CDR1 MNHEY and CDR2 SVGAGI. This clone was seen a handful of times. The antigen is undetermined. Other DNA sequences in the sample encode the same CDR3. V usage is TRBV6-5 and J usage is TRBJ1-3, with no clear D. Specimen: blood. The TCR originated in a person aged 18 to 70 in good health. The CDR3 loop reads CASSYSHSGNTIYF. DNA of the CDR3: TGTGCCAGCAGTTACTCCCACTCTGGAAACACCATATATTTT.